The clone carrying this T cell receptor (beta chain) was observed a few times. The whole isolated RNA underwent reverse transcription, so sequencing captured expressed TCRB transcripts. Sequencing was performed with immunoSEQ multiplex PCR; in TCRdb, only in-frame clones are kept and a portion is missing. The repertoire holds 130,000 to 150,000 clones, with approximately 9.2% as singletons. These data belong to a study of beta chain features in type 1 diabetes. This CDR3 contains 13 residues. Germline loops: CDR1 GTSNPN, CDR2 SVGIG (reference sequence). V gave up 5 bases and J gave up 3 bases; unmatched junction bases: 2.

The chain combines TRBV30 with TRBJ1-5; TRBD1 matches at 9 bases. The material sequenced was central memory CD4+ T cells from blood. This TCR came from a man aged 18 to 35 in good health. In DNA, the CDR3 is TGTGCCTGGGGGACAGGGAACAATCAGCCCCAGCATTTT. Its protein product is CAWGTGNNQPQHF. The variable domain in full, completed from reference TRBV30 and TRBJ1-5, reads SQTIHQWPATLVQPVGSPLSLECTVEGTSNPNLYWYRQAAGRGLQLLFYSVGIGQISSEVPQNLSASRPQDRQFILSSKKLLLSDSGFYLCAWGTGNNQPQHFGDGTRLSIL.